The 17 T cell receptor beta chains in this list originate from one sample, sequenced in a study of vaccination effects on CD4 cells after COVID-19. Sequencing was performed with immunoSEQ multiplex PCR; in TCRdb, only in-frame clones are kept and a portion is missing. The data contain about 27,000 clones, 65% to 80% of them singletons. Viral peptide pools were used in the ViraFEST assay to expand antigen-specific CD4+ T cells, and sequencing came afterward. Culture proceeded for more than nine days, and CD4+ T cells were then isolated. According to PCR results, the person was infected with SARS-CoV-2 between March and December 2020. Antigens of these TCRs are unknown. The sequencing here drew on CD4+ T cells from PBMCs cultured with HCoV-NL63 spike peptides, taken before COVID-19 vaccination. These receptors were taken from a human donor who had a prior SARS-CoV-2 infection.

This clone was seen only once. The chain links TRBV7-3 to TRBJ2-5; TRBD1 agrees at 7 bases. Looked up from germline, CDR1 is SGHTA and CDR2 is FQGTGA. V gave up 5 bases and J gave up 4 bases; unmatched junction bases: 7. CDR3 length equals 14 residues. CDR3 coding DNA: TGTGCCAGCAGCGTCACAGGGGAAACAGAGACCCAGTACTTC. It encodes CASSVTGETETQYF. The full variable domain, in which reference TRBV7-3 and TRBJ2-5 provide the parts outside the CDR3, is GAGVSQTPSNKVTEKGKYVELRCDPISGHTALYWYRQSLGQGPEFLIYFQGTGAADDSGLPNDRFFAVRPEGSVSTLKIQRTERGDSAVYLCASSVTGETETQYFGPGTRLLVL.

The J gene is TRBJ2-2, the V gene TRBV5-8; D is perhaps TRBD1 or TRBD2 (5 bases each). Germline V CDR1 and CDR2: SGHTS, YDEGEE. The ends were cut back, 2 bases at V and 4 bases at J, with 9 bases in the middle. The CDR3 has 14 residues. The CDR3 nucleotides read TGTGCCAGCAGCTTAATGGGGGTCACCGGGGAGCTGTTTTTT. Its translation: CASSLMGVTGELFF.

This clone was counted between two and nine times. The CDR3 protein is CASSPQAGVTTGELFF. In DNA, the CDR3 is TGTGCCAGCTCACCACAAGCGGGAGTCACCACCGGGGAGCTGTTTTTT. The chain carries TRBV18 and TRBJ2-2; the match to TRBD2 covers 8 bases. The CDR3 has 16 residues. After removal of 1 base from V and 4 bases from J, the junction contained 5 bases not matched to a gene. From germline, CDR1 is KGHSH and CDR2 LQKENI.

This chain joins TRBV7-3 and TRBJ2-3; 7 bases are shared with TRBD2. The CDR3 spans 13 residues. CDR1 is SGHTA, CDR2 FQGTGA, per germline. J lost 4 bases, V lost 3 bases, and 1 base had no gene match. CDR3 sequence: CASSLTSPDTQYF. In DNA, the CDR3 is TGTGCCAGCAGCTTGACTAGCCCAGATACGCAGTATTTT.

The V gene is TRBV7-2, the J gene TRBJ1-1; tentatively, D is TRBD1 (6 bases). This CDR3 spans 15 amino acids. Between the trimmed V and J ends, which lost 4 bases and 6 bases, there was a span of 18 bases. Germline CDR1 and CDR2: SGHTA and FQGNSA. CDR3 sequence reads: CASSSITGRVAEAFF. Here the CDR3 DNA reads TGTGCCAGCAGCTCAATTACAGGGCGGGTCGCTGAAGCTTTCTTT.

This chain connects TRBV2 to TRBJ2-1; D is undetermined. V was shortened by 4 bases and J by 3 bases, with 10 bases between the two germline ends. CDR1 SNHLY and CDR2 FYNNEI come from the germline V gene. This CDR3 is built from 14 residues. The CDR3 sequence is CASSGGPGYNEQFF. Here the CDR3 DNA reads TGTGCCAGCAGTGGAGGTCCAGGCTACAATGAGCAGTTCTTC.

This chain uses TRBV9 with TRBJ2-6, with D unresolved. The V end was cut by 3 bases, the J end by 4 bases, with 11 bases between. The germline V gene encodes CDR1 SGDLS and CDR2 YYNGEE. This CDR3 has 15 residues. The DNA for the CDR3 is TGTGCCAGCAGCGGACGTAATATGGGGGCCAACGTCCTGACTTTC. This sequence encodes CASSGRNMGANVLTF.

This clone was counted once. This chain connects TRBV6-2 or TRBV6-3 to TRBJ2-1, with D hard to call. The germline V gene has CDR1 MNHEY and CDR2 SVGEGT. The CDR3 extends over 13 amino acids. The V end lost 4 bases, the J end lost 9 bases, and 13 bases lay between the germline ends. CDR3: CASSFPVRIEQFF. Written as DNA, the CDR3 is TGTGCCAGCAGTTTCCCGGTTCGAATTGAGCAGTTCTTC.

This chain uses TRBV2 with TRBJ2-7; 8 bases are a match to TRBD1. J was trimmed by 9 bases and V by 3 bases; bases with no gene match: 7. The CDR3 runs to 13 residues. Germline CDR1 reads SNHLY; CDR2 reads FYNNEI. DNA for the CDR3: TGTGCCAGCAGTGATGTGGCAGGGGGCGTGCAGTACTTC. It translates to CASSDVAGGVQYF. The full variable domain, rest sourced from reference TRBV2 and TRBJ2-7, is EPEVTQTPSHQVTQMGQEVILRCVPISNHLYFYWYRQILGQKVEFLVSFYNNEISEKSEIFDDQFSVERPDGSNFTLKIRSTKLEDSAMYFCASSDVAGGVQYFGPGTRLTVT.

The chain links TRBV7-9 to TRBJ1-3, with 7 nucleotides matching TRBD1. V gave up 3 bases and J gave up 4 bases; unmatched junction bases: 6. Germline V CDR1 and CDR2: SEHNR, FQNEAQ (reference sequence). CDR3 size: 15 residues. CDR3 nucleotide sequence: TGTGCCAGCAGCTTTGGGGGGACAGAGGGAAACACCATATATTTT. Its protein is CASSFGGTEGNTIYF.

V and J are TRBV5-4 and TRBJ2-3, with 9 bases lining up with TRBD1. Germline V gives CDR1 SGHNT, CDR2 YYREEE (reference sequence). V lost 2 bases and J lost 6; bases outside the gene matches: 7. The CDR3 has 15 amino acids. CDR3 in DNA: TGTGCCAGCAGCTTAGCTGGACAGGGGTCTGATACGCAGTATTTT. It encodes CASSLAGQGSDTQYF.

This clone was seen only a few times. This rearrangement joins TRBV23-1 to TRBJ2-1, with D perhaps TRBD2 (6 bases). TRBV23-1 is an ORF, with its function uncertain. Trimming left V 9 bases short and J 6 bases short, with 21 bases between. The CDR3 consists of 15 residues. CDR3 amino acids: CARGEDGFLSNEQFF. The CDR3 DNA is TGCGCCAGGGGGGAGGACGGATTCCTCTCCAATGAGCAGTTCTTC.

J is TRBJ1-1 and V is TRBV5-1; 8 bases line up with TRBD1. CDR3 length: 15 amino acids. The germline V gene encodes CDR1 SGHRS and CDR2 YFSETQ. V lost 4 bases to trimming and J lost 1 base; unmatched junction nucleotides: 6. The CDR3 protein is CASSLLQGGNTEAFF. The CDR3 coding sequence is TGCGCCAGCAGCCTACTACAGGGGGGGAACACTGAAGCTTTCTTT. Filled out from reference TRBV5-1 and TRBJ1-1, the complete variable domain reads KAGVTQTPRYLIKTRGQQVTLSCSPISGHRSVSWYQQTPGQGLQFLFEYFSETQRNKGNFPGRFSGRQFSNSRSEMNVSTLELGDSALYLCASSLLQGGNTEAFFGQGTRLTVV.

The V and J genes are TRBV7-2 and TRBJ1-1, with a tentative D call TRBD1 (6 bases). Trimming took off 2 bases at V and 7 bases at J, with 14 bases between the two ends. This CDR3 comprises 14 residues. Germline V gene data show CDR1 as SGHTA and CDR2 as FQGNSA. The CDR3 region has the DNA TGTGCCAGCAGCTTAAATCCCAGGGGCAATGAAGCTTTCTTT. It codes for CASSLNPRGNEAFF.

The rearrangement uses TRBV5-1 and TRBJ2-3; no reliable D call. The CDR3 loop spans 17 amino acids. The ends were cut back, 0 bases at V and 4 bases at J, with 18 bases in the middle. Germline lookup yields CDR1 SGHRS and CDR2 YFSETQ. CDR3 in amino acids: CASSLDSPSLFADTQYF. Written as DNA, the CDR3 is TGCGCCAGCAGCTTGGACAGCCCGTCCTTGTTTGCAGATACGCAGTATTTT.

The rearrangement uses TRBV14 and TRBJ1-2; D uncertain. CDR1 and CDR2 from the germline V gene are SGHDN and FVKESK. This CDR3 contains 14 residues. V was clipped by 4 bases and J by 8 bases, with 17 bases between them. In DNA form, the CDR3 reads TGTGCCAGCAGCCCCTATGAGGGTCTTCGGGGCTACACCTTC. Its translation is CASSPYEGLRGYTF.

The chain combines TRBV7-3 with TRBJ2-2; 8 nucleotides match TRBD2. The CDR3 spans 15 residues. Looked up from germline, CDR1 is SGHTA and CDR2 is FQGTGA. V lost 0 bases and J lost 3; bases outside the gene matches: 0. CDR3 nucleotide sequence: TGTGCCAGCAGCTTAACCGGGGGGGACACCGGGGAGCTGTTTTTT. Protein product: CASSLTGGDTGELFF.